The rows below give T cell receptor beta chains drawn from one sample of a study of identifying expanded T cells in peripheral blood. Sequenced by immunoSEQ multiplex PCR; TCRdb stores in-frame clones only, minus some. The sample includes tens of thousands of clones, around 83% of them seen just once. The sample comprised blood. The receptors derive from a person between 18 and 75 years old in good health. Each CDR3 is given with its conserved first and last residue. A D gene is named only where the DNA matches it firmly. Clone size is shown for a subset of rows, as once, few, many or a class of expanded clone.

J gene: TRBJ2-1
D gene: -
clone size: few
V gene: TRBV5-1
CDR3 DNA: TGCGCCAGCAGCTCGGAATCCTCGGGACACAACAATGAGCAGTTCTTC
CDR3 protein: CASSSESSGHNNEQFF

J gene: TRBJ1-5
D gene: -
clone size: -
V gene: TRBV19
CDR3 DNA: TGTGCCAGTAGTCCGGTTGTGGGTCAGCCCCAGCATTTT
CDR3 protein: CASSPVVGQPQHF

J gene: TRBJ1-1
D gene: -
clone size: -
V gene: TRBV12-5
CDR3 DNA: TGTGCTAGTGGGACTGTGGAAAGGGGGGCTGAAGCTTTCTTT
CDR3 protein: CASGTVERGAEAFF

J gene: TRBJ1-4
D gene: -
clone size: -
V gene: TRBV4-3
CDR3 DNA: TGCGCCAGCAGCCAAGATAGAGTCATGTGGGGTGGCGATGAAAAACTGTTTTTT
CDR3 protein: CASSQDRVMWGGDEKLFF

J gene: TRBJ1-2
D gene: -
clone size: -
V gene: TRBV6-6
CDR3 DNA: TGTGCCAGCAGTTACTTTGCCAGGGTGGGCTATGGCTACACCTTC
CDR3 protein: CASSYFARVGYGYTF

J gene: TRBJ2-5
D gene: -
clone size: -
V gene: TRBV11-2
CDR3 DNA: TGTGCCAGCAGCCCCCCCCGGAGGAGGGAGACCCAGTACTTC
CDR3 protein: CASSPPRRRETQYF

J gene: TRBJ1-1
D gene: -
clone size: -
V gene: TRBV29-1
CDR3 DNA: TGCAGCGTTTCGAAGCCGCTGAACACTGAAGCTTTCTTT
CDR3 protein: CSVSKPLNTEAFF

J gene: TRBJ1-5
D gene: -
clone size: -
V gene: TRBV28
CDR3 DNA: TGTGCCAGCAGTTTGGCTCCCTCGACAGGAAATCAGCCCCAGCATTTT
CDR3 protein: CASSLAPSTGNQPQHF

J gene: TRBJ2-7
D gene: -
clone size: -
V gene: TRBV15
CDR3 DNA: TGTGCCACCAGCAACGGACACCTCTCCTACGAGCAGTACTTC
CDR3 protein: CATSNGHLSYEQYF

J gene: TRBJ2-7
D gene: -
clone size: -
V gene: TRBV6-6
CDR3 DNA: TGTGCCAGCAGTTCCCCAAATAGGAACGAGCAGTACTTC
CDR3 protein: CASSSPNRNEQYF

J gene: TRBJ2-5
D gene: TRBD2
clone size: -
V gene: TRBV7-2
CDR3 DNA: TGTGCCAGCAGCTTAGATGCGGGGGTGAAACAAGAGACCCAGTACTTC
CDR3 protein: CASSLDAGVKQETQYF

J gene: TRBJ1-2
D gene: -
clone size: -
V gene: TRBV13
CDR3 DNA: TGTGCCAGCAGCTTATCGAAGAACAACTATGGCTACACCTTC
CDR3 protein: CASSLSKNNYGYTF

J gene: TRBJ2-5
D gene: TRBD2
clone size: few
V gene: TRBV18
CDR3 DNA: TGTGCCAGCTCACCAGATGCGGGGGGGCAAGAGACCCAGTACTTC
CDR3 protein: CASSPDAGGQETQYF

J gene: TRBJ1-1
D gene: -
clone size: -
V gene: TRBV7-2
CDR3 DNA: TGTGCCAGCAGCCTCTCCAGAGGAATGAACACTGAAGCTTTCTTT
CDR3 protein: CASSLSRGMNTEAFF

J gene: TRBJ1-5
D gene: TRBD1
clone size: medium-sized
V gene: TRBV10-2
CDR3 DNA: TGCGCCAGCAGTGAGTTAATCTCCCGCCGGGACAGCCTACTTAGCAATCAGCCCCAGCATTTT
CDR3 protein: CASSELISRRDSLLSNQPQHF

J gene: TRBJ2-7
D gene: -
clone size: -
V gene: TRBV7-6
CDR3 DNA: TGTGCCAGCAGCTTGGGGGGCTTTCAGAGCTCCTACGAGCAGTACTTC
CDR3 protein: CASSLGGFQSSYEQYF

J gene: TRBJ2-5
D gene: -
clone size: -
V gene: TRBV5-1
CDR3 DNA: TGCGCCAGCAGCTTAACTAGCCCCCAAGAGACCCAGTACTTC
CDR3 protein: CASSLTSPQETQYF

J gene: TRBJ2-7
D gene: TRBD2
clone size: -
V gene: TRBV13
CDR3 DNA: TGTGCCAGCAGCTTTAGCGGGGTTATCTACGAGCAGTACTTC
CDR3 protein: CASSFSGVIYEQYF

J gene: TRBJ1-1
D gene: -
clone size: few
V gene: TRBV9
CDR3 DNA: TGTGCCAGCAGCGTAGCTGGGGGCAATACGAACACTGAAGCTTTCTTT
CDR3 protein: CASSVAGGNTNTEAFF

J gene: TRBJ1-5
D gene: TRBD1
clone size: -
V gene: TRBV5-1
CDR3 DNA: TGCGCCAGCAGCTTGGGCGGGACAGAAAATCAGCCCCAGCATTTT
CDR3 protein: CASSLGGTENQPQHF

J gene: TRBJ1-1
D gene: -
clone size: -
V gene: TRBV10-3
CDR3 DNA: TGTGCCATCAGCGTCACAGGGCTGACTGAAGCTTTCTTT
CDR3 protein: CAISVTGLTEAFF

J gene: TRBJ1-6
D gene: TRBD1
clone size: once
V gene: TRBV7-9
CDR3 DNA: TGTGCCAGCAGCTTAGCCAGGACAGGGTTTAATTCACCCCTCCACTTT
CDR3 protein: CASSLARTGFNSPLHF

J gene: TRBJ1-2
D gene: -
clone size: -
V gene: TRBV18
CDR3 DNA: TGTGCCAGCTCACCACGTGGGGGTGTTGATGGCTACACCTTC
CDR3 protein: CASSPRGGVDGYTF

J gene: TRBJ2-3
D gene: TRBD1
clone size: -
V gene: TRBV5-1
CDR3 DNA: TGCGCCAGCAGCCTCCAACAGGGGGGAGAGACAGATACGCAGTATTTT
CDR3 protein: CASSLQQGGETDTQYF

J gene: TRBJ2-1
D gene: TRBD1
clone size: -
V gene: TRBV6-5
CDR3 DNA: TGTGCCAGCAGTTACCAGGACAGGCTCCGTTACAATGAGCAGTTCTTC
CDR3 protein: CASSYQDRLRYNEQFF

J gene: TRBJ1-1
D gene: TRBD1
clone size: -
V gene: TRBV4-3
CDR3 DNA: TGCGCCAGCAGCCAAGATCCGAGGGGGCGAGTCGAAGCTTTCTTT
CDR3 protein: CASSQDPRGRVEAFF

J gene: TRBJ1-1
D gene: -
clone size: -
V gene: TRBV15
CDR3 DNA: TGTGCCACCGTTAAATTCGTCTGGGGAAGAAACACTGAAGCTTTCTTT
CDR3 protein: CATVKFVWGRNTEAFF

J gene: TRBJ2-5
D gene: -
clone size: -
V gene: TRBV5-1
CDR3 DNA: TGCGCCAGCAGCTTGGACGGGGGCCAAGAGACCCAGTACTTC
CDR3 protein: CASSLDGGQETQYF

J gene: TRBJ1-2
D gene: -
clone size: -
V gene: TRBV29-1
CDR3 DNA: TGCAGCGCCGGCGGGGGGCCCAGCTATGGCTACACCTTC
CDR3 protein: CSAGGGPSYGYTF

J gene: TRBJ2-3
D gene: -
clone size: once
V gene: TRBV7-9
CDR3 DNA: TGTGCCAGCAGCCCTATCGCGGGGGCGGTAGGTACGCAGTATTTT
CDR3 protein: CASSPIAGAVGTQYF

J gene: TRBJ1-2
D gene: TRBD1
clone size: -
V gene: TRBV19
CDR3 DNA: TGTGCCAGCAGTATTCGGACAGGGGCGGGTGGCTACACCTTC
CDR3 protein: CASSIRTGAGGYTF

J gene: TRBJ2-7
D gene: -
clone size: -
V gene: TRBV4-1
CDR3 DNA: TGCGCCAGCAGCCAAGTGATTACCGCGACAGGGTACTTC
CDR3 protein: CASSQVITATGYF

J gene: TRBJ2-6
D gene: TRBD2
clone size: -
V gene: TRBV7-2
CDR3 DNA: TGTGCCAGCAGCTTCCAAGCGGGGGGCGCTGGGGCCAACGTCCTGACTTTC
CDR3 protein: CASSFQAGGAGANVLTF

J gene: TRBJ2-3
D gene: TRBD1
clone size: -
V gene: TRBV18
CDR3 DNA: TGTGCCAGCTCACCACAGGGACAGGGGACAACAGATACGCAGTATTTT
CDR3 protein: CASSPQGQGTTDTQYF

J gene: TRBJ1-1
D gene: -
clone size: -
V gene: TRBV6-5
CDR3 DNA: TGTGCCAGCAGTTACTCGGGCAGCGGCTGGGGCACTGAAGCTTTCTTT
CDR3 protein: CASSYSGSGWGTEAFF

J gene: TRBJ2-7
D gene: -
clone size: -
V gene: TRBV19
CDR3 DNA: TGTGCCAGTAGTATATTGGCGGGCAATTTCTACGAGCAGTACTTC
CDR3 protein: CASSILAGNFYEQYF

J gene: TRBJ2-5
D gene: -
clone size: -
V gene: TRBV7-9
CDR3 DNA: TGTGCCAGCAGCTTAGGGCAGATGGCGTCTCGGGAGACCCAGTACTTC
CDR3 protein: CASSLGQMASRETQYF

J gene: TRBJ1-1
D gene: -
clone size: -
V gene: TRBV6-5
CDR3 DNA: TGTGCCAGCAGTTACTCGCAGAACACTGAAGCTTTCTTT
CDR3 protein: CASSYSQNTEAFF

J gene: TRBJ1-2
D gene: -
clone size: -
V gene: TRBV6-5
CDR3 DNA: TGTGCCAGCAGTTACTCGACGTGGGGGGTCGGCTATGGCTACACCTTC
CDR3 protein: CASSYSTWGVGYGYTF

J gene: TRBJ1-4
D gene: -
clone size: -
V gene: TRBV7-8
CDR3 DNA: TGTGCCAGCAGCCCCCAGGGGTTGACTAATGAAAAACTGTTTTTT
CDR3 protein: CASSPQGLTNEKLFF

J gene: TRBJ1-5
D gene: -
clone size: once
V gene: TRBV7-9
CDR3 DNA: TGTGCCAGCAGCCCTGGGGGGGCGACCCAGCCCCAGCATTTT
CDR3 protein: CASSPGGATQPQHF

J gene: TRBJ2-2
D gene: TRBD2
clone size: -
V gene: TRBV11-3
CDR3 DNA: TGTGCCAGCAGCTTAGGAGTCGGTAGCGGGGAGAACACCGGGGAGCTGTTTTTT
CDR3 protein: CASSLGVGSGENTGELFF

J gene: TRBJ1-5
D gene: -
clone size: -
V gene: TRBV27
CDR3 DNA: TGTGCCAGCAGTTTATCGATGCCAGGGGTACAGCCCCAGCATTTT
CDR3 protein: CASSLSMPGVQPQHF

J gene: TRBJ1-2
D gene: -
clone size: -
V gene: TRBV30
CDR3 DNA: TGTGCCTGGAGTGTGAGGGGGGGAGAGAAAAATGGCTACACCTTC
CDR3 protein: CAWSVRGGEKNGYTF

J gene: TRBJ1-2
D gene: -
clone size: -
V gene: TRBV27
CDR3 DNA: TGTGCCAGCAGGGAGGCAGGGAGAGGCTACACCTTC
CDR3 protein: CASREAGRGYTF

J gene: TRBJ1-5
D gene: TRBD1
clone size: -
V gene: TRBV2
CDR3 DNA: TGTGCCAGCAGTTTCTACGGGACAGGGGGGTATCAGCCCCAGCATTTT
CDR3 protein: CASSFYGTGGYQPQHF